A selection of T cell receptor beta chains follows, all from one sample in a study of T cell responses to AZD1222 COVID-19 vaccine. The data were produced by immunoSEQ multiplex PCR, yet TCRdb's version contains in-frame clones alone and is incomplete. The repertoire includes 110,000 to 150,000 clones, approximately 92% of them detected once, and roughly 3.4% sits in the top ten. Sample: peripheral blood, taken 28 days after the second AZD1222 dose. Every receptor here comes from an adult who received the AZD1222 COVID-19 vaccine. Each CDR3 is given with its conserved first and last residue. Each record gives: J gene, D gene, V gene, clone size, CDR3 protein, CDR3 DNA. A D gene is named only where the DNA matches it firmly. Clone size is shown for a subset of rows, as once, few, many or a class of expanded clone.

j_call: TRBJ2-1
d_call: TRBD2
v_call: TRBV7-2
clone_size: NA
cdr3_aa: CASSFGLAGYDEQFF
cdr3_nt: TGTGCCAGCAGCTTCGGACTAGCGGGATATGATGAGCAGTTCTTC

j_call: TRBJ1-5
d_call: TRBD1
v_call: TRBV19
clone_size: NA
cdr3_aa: CASSMGQASNQPQHF
cdr3_nt: TGTGCCAGTAGTATGGGACAGGCCTCTAATCAGCCCCAGCATTTT

j_call: TRBJ2-3
d_call: TRBD1
v_call: TRBV5-1
clone_size: NA
cdr3_aa: CASLRQGAKTDTQYF
cdr3_nt: TGCGCCAGTCTCCGACAGGGGGCGAAAACAGATACGCAGTATTTT

j_call: TRBJ1-6
d_call: TRBD1
v_call: TRBV19
clone_size: NA
cdr3_aa: CASSTSTGGMMNSPLHF
cdr3_nt: TGTGCCAGTAGTACCTCGACAGGGGGCATGATGAATTCACCCCTCCACTTT

j_call: TRBJ2-2
d_call: NA
v_call: TRBV9
clone_size: NA
cdr3_aa: CASSPRGAVGAGELFF
cdr3_nt: TGTGCCAGCAGCCCCAGGGGGGCCGTGGGCGCCGGGGAGCTGTTTTTT

j_call: TRBJ1-1
d_call: NA
v_call: TRBV18
clone_size: NA
cdr3_aa: CASSPGPANTEAFF
cdr3_nt: TGTGCCAGCTCACCGGGCCCCGCGAACACTGAAGCTTTCTTT

j_call: TRBJ1-5
d_call: NA
v_call: TRBV10-3
clone_size: NA
cdr3_aa: CASTGHDSNQPQHF
cdr3_nt: TGTGCTTCGACAGGACATGATAGCAATCAGCCCCAGCATTTT

j_call: TRBJ1-5
d_call: TRBD1
v_call: TRBV2
clone_size: NA
cdr3_aa: CASSSRTGGGNQPQHF
cdr3_nt: TGTGCCAGCAGTTCTAGAACAGGGGGCGGGAATCAGCCCCAGCATTTT

j_call: TRBJ2-7
d_call: TRBD2
v_call: TRBV10-3
clone_size: NA
cdr3_aa: CAISEGLGLEGHEQYF
cdr3_nt: TGTGCCATCAGTGAGGGTTTAGGACTAGAAGGACACGAGCAGTACTTC

j_call: TRBJ2-1
d_call: NA
v_call: TRBV7-2
clone_size: NA
cdr3_aa: CASSFSGPSSYNEQFF
cdr3_nt: TGTGCCAGCAGCTTCTCGGGCCCGAGCTCCTACAATGAGCAGTTCTTC

j_call: TRBJ1-5
d_call: TRBD1
v_call: TRBV19
clone_size: few
cdr3_aa: CASSMDRGPNQPQHF
cdr3_nt: TGTGCCAGTAGTATGGACAGGGGCCCCAATCAGCCCCAGCATTTT

j_call: TRBJ1-4
d_call: NA
v_call: TRBV9
clone_size: NA
cdr3_aa: CASSSGLRNEKLFF
cdr3_nt: TGTGCCAGCAGCTCGGGACTTCGGAATGAAAAACTGTTTTTT

j_call: TRBJ1-3
d_call: NA
v_call: TRBV19
clone_size: NA
cdr3_aa: CASSMAGSRSGNTIYF
cdr3_nt: TGTGCCAGTAGTATGGCAGGGTCTCGGTCTGGAAACACCATATATTTT

j_call: TRBJ2-2
d_call: NA
v_call: TRBV27
clone_size: once
cdr3_aa: CASSFSGAGGELFF
cdr3_nt: TGTGCCAGCAGTTTTTCCGGGGCCGGCGGGGAGCTGTTTTTT

j_call: TRBJ1-3
d_call: NA
v_call: TRBV11-2
clone_size: NA
cdr3_aa: CASSLAGSGNTIYF
cdr3_nt: TGTGCCAGCAGCTTAGCAGGGTCTGGAAACACCATATATTTT

j_call: TRBJ2-2
d_call: TRBD1
v_call: TRBV27
clone_size: NA
cdr3_aa: CASRKDRGRTGELFF
cdr3_nt: TGTGCCAGCAGAAAGGACAGGGGGCGCACCGGGGAGCTGTTTTTT

j_call: TRBJ1-2
d_call: NA
v_call: TRBV28
clone_size: few
cdr3_aa: CASSLISQNYGYTF
cdr3_nt: TGTGCCAGCAGTTTAATCTCACAGAACTATGGCTACACCTTC

j_call: TRBJ2-2
d_call: NA
v_call: TRBV7-3
clone_size: once
cdr3_aa: CASSPRKNTGELFF
cdr3_nt: TGTGCCAGCAGCCCCCGCAAGAACACCGGGGAGCTGTTTTTT